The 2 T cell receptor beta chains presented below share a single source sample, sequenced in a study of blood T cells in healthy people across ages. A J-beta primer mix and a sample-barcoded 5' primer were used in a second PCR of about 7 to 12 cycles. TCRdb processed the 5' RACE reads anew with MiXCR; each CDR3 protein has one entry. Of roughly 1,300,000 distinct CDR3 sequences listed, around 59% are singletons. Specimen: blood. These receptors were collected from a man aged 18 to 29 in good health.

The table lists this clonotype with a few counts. CDR3 protein: CASSLGIQGESAYEQYF. CDR3 coding DNA: TGCGCCAGCAGCTTAGGGATACAGGGTGAGTCCGCCTACGAGCAGTACTTC. The rearrangement links TRBV5-1 to TRBJ2-7; D is possibly TRBD1 (6 bases). This CDR3 has 17 residues. The ends were cut back, 2 bases at V and 2 bases at J, with 20 bases in the middle. Germline V gene lookup returns CDR1 SGHRS and CDR2 YFSETQ.

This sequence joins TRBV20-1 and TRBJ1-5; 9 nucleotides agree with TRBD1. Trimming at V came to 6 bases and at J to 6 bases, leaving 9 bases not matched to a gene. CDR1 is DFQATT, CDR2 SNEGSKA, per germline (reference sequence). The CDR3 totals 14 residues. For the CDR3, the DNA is TGCAGTGCCCGGACAGGGGAAGGGGGTCAGCCCCAGCATTTT. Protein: CSARTGEGGQPQHF.